The next 25 T cell receptor beta chains were all read from a single sample in a study of OX40 agonist ivuxolimab in advanced cancers. TCRdb keeps only in-frame clones here, not all; method: immunoSEQ multiplex PCR. Among around 77,000 clones, about 85% were seen once, and the ten largest hold roughly 0.7%. The sequences come from CD4+ or CD8+ T cells sorted from blood, collected in a trial of the OX40 agonist ivuxolimab. The receptors were gathered from an adult with an advanced solid tumor such as melanoma, head and neck, liver or kidney cancer.

The chain carries TRBV18 and TRBJ2-5, with 9 bases fitting TRBD2. The CDR3 contains 15 residues. Trimming at V came to 2 bases and at J to 11 bases, leaving 12 bases not matched to a gene. Germline CDR1 KGHSH, CDR2 LQKENI. CDR3 sequence (DNA): TGTGCCAGCTCACCAATGGCTAGCGGCGGGGGGGAGCAGTACTTC. This translates into CASSPMASGGGEQYF.

The chain uses TRBV9 and TRBJ2-3; tentative D call: TRBD2 (6 bases). Trimming removed 2 bases at V and 0 bases at J, with 19 bases between. This CDR3 region has 18 residues. Germline CDR1 SGDLS, CDR2 YYNGEE. CDR3 loop: CASSVLDRGGLSTDTQYF. The CDR3 DNA sequence: TGTGCCAGCAGCGTCCTAGATCGAGGAGGGCTTAGCACAGATACGCAGTATTTT.

CDR3 protein: CASSLGDHQETQYF. The CDR3 coding sequence is TGTGCCAGCAGCTTAGGGGACCATCAAGAGACCCAGTACTTC. The chain links TRBV7-2 to TRBJ2-5; D might be TRBD1 or TRBD2, each matching 5 bases. The V gene lost 1 base and the J gene lost 2 bases, with 8 bases spanning the gap. The CDR3 extends over 14 amino acids. Germline values: CDR1 SGHTA, CDR2 FQGNSA.

The chain combines TRBV18 with TRBJ1-1; 7 positions agree with TRBD1. J was trimmed by 5 bases and V by 5 bases; bases with no gene match: 8. Per the germline V gene, CDR1 is KGHSH and CDR2 is LQKENI. The CDR3 is 14 residues long. CDR3 nucleotide sequence: TGTGCCAGCTCAGCCGACAGGGCGCCTACTGAAGCTTTCTTT. Protein sequence: CASSADRAPTEAFF.

The V gene is TRBV6-5, the J gene TRBJ2-5; tentative D call: TRBD1 (6 bases). Trimming shortened V by 5 bases and J by 5 bases, and 12 bases separated the two germline ends. Looked up from germline, CDR1 is MNHEY and CDR2 is SVGAGI. The CDR3 loop spans 13 amino acids. CDR3 in amino acids: CASSEGVGETQYF. CDR3 DNA: TGTGCCAGCAGTGAGGGGGTGGGGGAGACCCAGTACTTC.

V is TRBV27 and J is TRBJ2-7; 7 bases are a match to TRBD1. Germline CDR1 and CDR2: MNHEY and SMNVEV (reference sequence). V trimming: 8 bases; J trimming: 2 bases; junction bases outside the gene matches: 6. The CDR3 is made up of 13 amino acids. CDR3 DNA sequence: TGTGCCAGCGGAACGACAGGGCCCTACGAGCAGTACTTC. It codes for CASGTTGPYEQYF.

The chain employs TRBV12-5 and TRBJ1-3; tentatively, D is TRBD1 (5 bases). The CDR3 totals 17 residues. The V gene lost 1 base and the J gene lost 0 bases, with 13 bases spanning the gap. Germline CDR1 and CDR2: LGHNT and FRNRAP. The CDR3 region is CASGLAPRGPSGNTIYF. CDR3 nucleotides: TGTGCTAGTGGTTTGGCCCCCCGGGGCCCCTCTGGAAACACCATATATTTT.

The rearrangement joins TRBV2 to TRBJ2-1, with a weak D call TRBD2 (6 bases). This CDR3 has 18 amino acids. The germline V and J ends were trimmed by 6 bases and 6 bases, with 27 bases remaining between them. Per germline, CDR1 SNHLY and CDR2 FYNNEI. CDR3 amino acids: CASRYFEVGTGVPNEQFF. The DNA for the CDR3 is TGTGCCAGCAGGTATTTTGAGGTCGGGACTGGGGTCCCCAATGAGCAGTTCTTC.

V and J are TRBV6-5 and TRBJ1-3; D remains ambiguous. The CDR3 spans 13 residues. CDR1 is MNHEY, CDR2 SVGAGI, per germline. Between the trimmed V and J ends, which lost 7 bases and 2 bases, there was a span of 9 bases. CDR3 DNA sequence: TGTGCCAGCACCATGTTAGCTGGAAACACCATATATTTT. This codes for CASTMLAGNTIYF.

The V and J genes are TRBV5-4 and TRBJ2-5, with 9 nucleotides matching TRBD2. Per the germline V gene, CDR1 is SGHNT and CDR2 is YYREEE (reference sequence). V lost 4 bases and J lost 5; bases outside the gene matches: 15. CDR3 length: 17 amino acids. The CDR3 here is CASSASGTSPTLETQYF. The CDR3 nucleotides read TGTGCCAGCAGCGCCTCCGGGACTAGCCCCACTTTGGAGACCCAGTACTTC.

V is TRBV4-2 and J is TRBJ1-2; D ambiguous. Trimming left V 4 bases short and J 6 bases short, with 18 bases between. Germline CDR1 and CDR2: LGHNA and YNFKEQ. This CDR3 is 15 amino acids long. Here the CDR3 DNA reads TGTGCCAGCAGCCTCCGGACTGCTGCCGAGGATGGCTACACCTTC. It translates to CASSLRTAAEDGYTF.

This clone was counted once. The rearrangement uses TRBV7-2 and TRBJ2-4; D tentatively reads TRBD1 or TRBD2 (5 bases each). The CDR3 length is 14 residues. Trimming stripped 0 bases from V and 8 bases from J, with 11 bases between. Germline CDR1 is SGHTA and CDR2 is FQGNSA. CDR3 coding DNA: TGTGCCAGCAGCTTAGCCACCCCGGGGCACATTCAGTACTTC. Translation gives CASSLATPGHIQYF.

The gene calls are TRBV2 and TRBJ2-2; D remains unclear. V was shortened by 2 bases and J by 7 bases, with 14 bases between the two germline ends. The CDR3 spans 15 residues. Looked up from germline, CDR1 is SNHLY and CDR2 is FYNNEI. The CDR3 coding sequence is TGTGCCAGCAGTGAAACGACGACCCTAGGCGGGGAGCTGTTTTTT. Its translation is CASSETTTLGGELFF.

This chain connects TRBV5-1 to TRBJ1-1, with TRBD1 matching 7 bases. With V trimmed by 4 bases and J by 4 bases, 10 bases remained unmatched. CDR3 length equals 15 residues. Germline-derived CDR1 and CDR2 are SGHRS and YFSETQ. DNA for the CDR3: TGCGCCAGCAGCGCATCCCCAGGGGGGTCCACTGAAGCTTTCTTT. Protein product: CASSASPGGSTEAFF. The full variable domain, with the rest looked up from reference TRBV5-1 and TRBJ1-1, is KAGVTQTPRYLIKTRGQQVTLSCSPISGHRSVSWYQQTPGQGLQFLFEYFSETQRNKGNFPGRFSGRQFSNSRSEMNVSTLELGDSALYLCASSASPGGSTEAFFGQGTRLTVV.

The V and J genes are TRBV7-9 and TRBJ2-6; unclear D gene. Trimming took 2 bases from V and 0 from J, leaving 14 bases between them. The CDR3 loop spans 18 amino acids. Germline CDR1 reads SEHNR; CDR2 reads FQNEAQ (reference sequence). CDR3 residues: CASSLRRFYRSGANVLTF. The CDR3, as DNA: TGTGCCAGCAGCTTACGACGGTTTTATCGCTCTGGGGCCAACGTCCTGACTTTC.

V is TRBV6-5 and J is TRBJ1-2, with TRBD1 identical over 7 bases. This CDR3 region has 15 residues. V lost 6 bases to trimming and J lost 8 bases; unmatched junction nucleotides: 15. Germline CDR1 is MNHEY and CDR2 is SVGAGI. The CDR3 sequence is CASSPPSTGHGGYTF. In DNA form, the CDR3 reads TGTGCCAGCAGCCCCCCCTCGACAGGGCACGGGGGCTACACCTTC.

This clone was counted a few times. This sequence joins TRBV7-2 and TRBJ2-7; TRBD1 might be the D (6 bases). Trimming pared 4 bases from V and 3 bases from J, leaving 16 bases between. The germline CDR1 and CDR2 sequences are SGHTA and FQGNSA. The CDR3 sequence is 15 residues long. The CDR3 sequence: CASSYFGGASYEQYF. The CDR3 DNA sequence: TGTGCCAGCAGCTACTTTGGGGGCGCGAGCTACGAGCAGTACTTC.

The V and J genes are TRBV6-1 and TRBJ2-5; D assignment may be TRBD1 or TRBD2 (5 bases each). CDR1 MNHNS and CDR2 SASEGT come from the germline V gene. The CDR3 is 15 residues long. The V and J ends lost 4 bases and 2 bases respectively, with 14 bases between them. The CDR3 reads CASSASGTGQETQYF. The CDR3 coding sequence is TGTGCCAGCAGTGCCTCCGGGACGGGTCAAGAGACCCAGTACTTC.

A remark on this clone: At one boundary the junction diverges from the germline segment, which might be a read error. V gene TRBV11-2 combines with J gene TRBJ1-6; 9 nucleotides line up with TRBD1. The CDR3 is 14 amino acids. Germline V gene lookup returns CDR1 SGHAT and CDR2 FQNNGV. CDR3 bases: TGTGCCGGCAGCTCACGGGACAGGGTTTCACCCCTCCACTTT. This codes for CAGSSRDRVSPLHF.

This clone was counted a few times. The chain uses TRBV6-5 and TRBJ2-6; D not certain. CDR3 length equals 14 residues. CDR1 is MNHEY, CDR2 SVGAGI, per germline. V shed 8 bases and J shed 4 bases, with 12 bases lying between them. This chain's CDR3 is CASLDLSGANVLTF. CDR3 nucleotide sequence: TGTGCCAGCCTCGATCTGAGCGGGGCCAACGTCCTGACTTTC.

The chain combines TRBV10-3 with TRBJ2-5; 7 nucleotides agree with TRBD1. This CDR3 comprises 14 residues. Germline V lookup: CDR1 ENHRY, CDR2 SYGVKD. After removal of 0 bases from V and 5 bases from J, the junction contained 3 bases not matched to a gene. Here the CDR3 DNA reads TGTGCCATCAGTGAGTCGTCCAGGGGGGAGACCCAGTACTTC. This translates into CAISESSRGETQYF.

CDR3 protein: CASSRDRDEKLFF. The CDR3 DNA is TGTGCCAGCAGCCGAGACAGGGATGAAAAACTGTTTTTT. The chain uses TRBV11-2 and TRBJ1-4, with 7 bases that match TRBD1. The J segment lost 6 bases and the V segment lost 5 bases, leaving 3 bases of the junction unmatched. Germline CDR1 reads SGHAT; CDR2 reads FQNNGV. This CDR3 spans 13 amino acids. The variable domain in full, completed from reference TRBV11-2 and TRBJ1-4, reads EAGVAQSPRYKIIEKRQSVAFWCNPISGHATLYWYQQILGQGPKLLIQFQNNGVVDDSQLPKDRFSAERLKGVDSTLKIQPAKLEDSAVYLCASSRDRDEKLFFGSGTQLSVL.

This chain links TRBV7-6 with TRBJ2-2; possible D gene TRBD2, 6 bases. The CDR3 contains 15 residues. Germline V lookup: CDR1 SGHVS, CDR2 FNYEAQ. V lost 3 bases and J 1 base, leaving 9 bases between the germline ends. The CDR3 sequence: CASSFNGGNTGELFF. CDR3 sequence (DNA): TGTGCCAGCAGCTTTAACGGGGGGAACACCGGGGAGCTGTTTTTT.

The chain employs TRBV19 and TRBJ2-3; D remains ambiguous. From germline, CDR1 is LNHDA and CDR2 SQIVND (reference sequence). The germline V and J ends were trimmed by 1 base and 1 base, with 6 bases remaining between them. The CDR3 covers 14 residues. The CDR3 loop reads CASSIAQGTDTQYF. The CDR3 DNA sequence: TGTGCCAGTAGTATAGCGCAGGGCACAGATACGCAGTATTTT.

The chain uses TRBV6-5 and TRBJ2-7; the D gene is possibly TRBD2 (6 bases). Deletions cut 7 bases from V and 7 bases from J, with 14 bases between. Germline V gene sequence: CDR1 MNHEY, CDR2 SVGAGI. CDR3 length: 12 residues. DNA of the CDR3: TGTGCCAGCACTACCCCGCGGGGAGAGCAGTACTTC. Translating gives CASTTPRGEQYF.